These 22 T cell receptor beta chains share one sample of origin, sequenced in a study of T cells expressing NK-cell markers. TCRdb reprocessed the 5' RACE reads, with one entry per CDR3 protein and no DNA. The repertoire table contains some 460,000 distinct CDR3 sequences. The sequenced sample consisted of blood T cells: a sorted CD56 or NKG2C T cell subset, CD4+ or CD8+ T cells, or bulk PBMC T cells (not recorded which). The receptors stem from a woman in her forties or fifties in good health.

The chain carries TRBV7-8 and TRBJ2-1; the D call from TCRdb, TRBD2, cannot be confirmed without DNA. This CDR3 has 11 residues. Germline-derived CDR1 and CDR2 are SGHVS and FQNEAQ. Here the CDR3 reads CASSPGTSGFF.

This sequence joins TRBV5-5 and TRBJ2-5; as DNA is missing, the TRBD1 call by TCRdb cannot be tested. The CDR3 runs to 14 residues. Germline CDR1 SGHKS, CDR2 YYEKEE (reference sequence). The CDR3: CASSLEGARETQYF. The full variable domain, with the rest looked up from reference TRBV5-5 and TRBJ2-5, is DAGVTQSPTHLIKTRGQQVTLRCSPISGHKSVSWYQQVLGQGPQFIFQYYEKEERGRGNFPDRFSARQFPNYSSELNVNALLLGDSALYLCASSLEGARETQYFGPGTRLLVL.

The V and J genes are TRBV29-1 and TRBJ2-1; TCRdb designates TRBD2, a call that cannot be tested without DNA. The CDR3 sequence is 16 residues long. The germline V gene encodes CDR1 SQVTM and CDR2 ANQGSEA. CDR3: CSVEVAGTSGYNEQFF.

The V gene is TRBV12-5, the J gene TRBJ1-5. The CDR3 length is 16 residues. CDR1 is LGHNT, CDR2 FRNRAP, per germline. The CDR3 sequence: CASGLAVELGNQPQHF.

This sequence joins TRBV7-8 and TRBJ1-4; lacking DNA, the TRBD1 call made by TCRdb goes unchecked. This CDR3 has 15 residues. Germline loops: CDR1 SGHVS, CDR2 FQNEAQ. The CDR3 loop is CASSNRGATFEKLFF.

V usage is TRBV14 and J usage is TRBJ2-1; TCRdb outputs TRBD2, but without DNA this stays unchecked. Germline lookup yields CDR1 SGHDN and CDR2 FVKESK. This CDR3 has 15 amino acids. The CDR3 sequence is CASSPGGFLRNEQFF.

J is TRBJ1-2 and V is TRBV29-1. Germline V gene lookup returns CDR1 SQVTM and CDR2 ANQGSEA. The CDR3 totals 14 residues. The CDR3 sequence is CSVERQGINYGYTF.

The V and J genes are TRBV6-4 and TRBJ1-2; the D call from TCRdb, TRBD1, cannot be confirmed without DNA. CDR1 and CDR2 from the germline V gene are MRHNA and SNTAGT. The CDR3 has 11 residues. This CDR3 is CATWGGDGYTF.

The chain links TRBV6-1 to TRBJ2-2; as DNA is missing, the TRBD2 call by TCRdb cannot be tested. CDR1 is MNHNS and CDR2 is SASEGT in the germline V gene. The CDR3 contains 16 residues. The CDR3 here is CASSESGSLLSGELFF.

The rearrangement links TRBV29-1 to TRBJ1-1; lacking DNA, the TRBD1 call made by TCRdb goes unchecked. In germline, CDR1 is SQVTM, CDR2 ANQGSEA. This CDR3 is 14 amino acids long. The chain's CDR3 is CSVETARGRTEAFF.

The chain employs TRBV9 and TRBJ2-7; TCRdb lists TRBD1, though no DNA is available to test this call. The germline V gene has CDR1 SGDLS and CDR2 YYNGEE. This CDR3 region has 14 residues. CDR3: CASSPRGGRNEQYF.

CDR3 sequence: CSARDLSRTQTYEQYF. This chain uses TRBV20-1 with TRBJ2-7; TCRdb lists TRBD2, though no DNA is available to test this call. The CDR3 sequence is 16 residues long. Germline lookup yields CDR1 DFQATT and CDR2 SNEGSKA (reference sequence).

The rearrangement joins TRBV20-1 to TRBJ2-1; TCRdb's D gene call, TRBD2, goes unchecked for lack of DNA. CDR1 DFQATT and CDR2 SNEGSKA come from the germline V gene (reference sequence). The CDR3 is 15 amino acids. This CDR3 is CSARVGTSGRNEQFF.

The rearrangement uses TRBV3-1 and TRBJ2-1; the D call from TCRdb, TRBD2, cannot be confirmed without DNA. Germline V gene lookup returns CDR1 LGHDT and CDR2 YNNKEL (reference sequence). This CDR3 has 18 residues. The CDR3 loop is CASSQDGLALHLGNEQFF.

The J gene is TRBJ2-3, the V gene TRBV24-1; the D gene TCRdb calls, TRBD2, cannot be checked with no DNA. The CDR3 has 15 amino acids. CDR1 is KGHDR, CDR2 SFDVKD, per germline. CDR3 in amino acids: CATSDPAAGTDTQYF.

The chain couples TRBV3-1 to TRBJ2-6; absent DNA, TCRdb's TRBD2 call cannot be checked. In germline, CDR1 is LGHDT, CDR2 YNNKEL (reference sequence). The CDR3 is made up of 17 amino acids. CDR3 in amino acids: CASSQDWRVAGANVLTF. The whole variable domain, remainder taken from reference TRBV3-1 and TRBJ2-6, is DTAVSQTPKYLVTQMGNDKSIKCEQNLGHDTMYWYKQDSKKFLKIMFSYNNKELIINETVPNRFSPKSPDKAHLNLHINSLELGDSAVYFCASSQDWRVAGANVLTFGAGSRLTVL.

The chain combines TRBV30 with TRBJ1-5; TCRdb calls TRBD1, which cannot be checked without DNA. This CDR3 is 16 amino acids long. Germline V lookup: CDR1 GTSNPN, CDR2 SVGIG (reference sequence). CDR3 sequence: CAWRISGQGVDQPQHF. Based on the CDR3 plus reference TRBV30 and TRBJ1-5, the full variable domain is SQTIHQWPATLVQPVGSPLSLECTVEGTSNPNLYWYRQAAGRGLQLLFYSVGIGQISSEVPQNLSASRPQDRQFILSSKKLLLSDSGFYLCAWRISGQGVDQPQHFGDGTRLSIL.

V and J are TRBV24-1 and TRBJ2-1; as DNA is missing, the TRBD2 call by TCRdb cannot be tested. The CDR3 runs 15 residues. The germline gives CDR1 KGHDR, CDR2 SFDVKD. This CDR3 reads CATSDPRGGYNEQFF.

This CDR3 reads CASSLGYLPYNEQFF. The V call is TRBV6-5, the J call TRBJ2-1. The length of the CDR3 is 15 residues. The germline V gene has CDR1 MNHEY and CDR2 SVGAGI.

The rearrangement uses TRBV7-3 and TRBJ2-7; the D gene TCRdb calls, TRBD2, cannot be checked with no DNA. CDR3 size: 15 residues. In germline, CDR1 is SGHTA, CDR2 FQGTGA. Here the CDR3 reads CASSPTSGRGYEQYF.

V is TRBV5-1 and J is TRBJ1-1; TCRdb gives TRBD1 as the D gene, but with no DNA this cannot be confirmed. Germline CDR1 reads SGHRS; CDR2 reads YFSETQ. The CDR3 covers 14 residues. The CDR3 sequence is CASSFGTEDTEAFF. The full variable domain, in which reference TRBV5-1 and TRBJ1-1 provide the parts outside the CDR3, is KAGVTQTPRYLIKTRGQQVTLSCSPISGHRSVSWYQQTPGQGLQFLFEYFSETQRNKGNFPGRFSGRQFSNSRSEMNVSTLELGDSALYLCASSFGTEDTEAFFGQGTRLTVV.

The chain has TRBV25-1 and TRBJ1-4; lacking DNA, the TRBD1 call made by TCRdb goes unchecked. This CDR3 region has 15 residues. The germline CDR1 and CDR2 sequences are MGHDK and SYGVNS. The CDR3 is CASSDRQTLGEKLFF.